This TCR beta chain is from a study of Graves' ophthalmopathy and Graves' hyperthyroidism. RNA transcripts yielded amplified TCR beta CDR3 regions. First-round RT-PCR relied on HTBI primers, and a second-round multiplex PCR came next. TCRdb fed the multiplex PCR reads into MiXCR, producing one record per CDR3 protein. This sample has a few hundred thousand distinct CDR3 sequences; roughly 14% occur once, and the top ten carry approximately 7%. Enrollment excluded any patients with other autoimmune diseases, uncontrolled infections, pregnancy or lactation. Ten or more counts support this clonotype. The CDR3 contains 15 residues. V shed 2 bases, J shed 7 bases, and the junction held 8 bases outside the gene matches. Germline V gives CDR1 LNHDA, CDR2 SQIVND (reference sequence).

Material: peripheral blood. This receptor was identified in a young woman with stable Graves' hyperthyroidism. The chain joins TRBV19 to TRBJ1-1, with 9 bases matching TRBD1. The CDR3: CASSISRTGAIEAFF. As DNA, the CDR3 is TGTGCCAGTAGTATATCCAGGACAGGGGCCATTGAAGCTTTCTTT.